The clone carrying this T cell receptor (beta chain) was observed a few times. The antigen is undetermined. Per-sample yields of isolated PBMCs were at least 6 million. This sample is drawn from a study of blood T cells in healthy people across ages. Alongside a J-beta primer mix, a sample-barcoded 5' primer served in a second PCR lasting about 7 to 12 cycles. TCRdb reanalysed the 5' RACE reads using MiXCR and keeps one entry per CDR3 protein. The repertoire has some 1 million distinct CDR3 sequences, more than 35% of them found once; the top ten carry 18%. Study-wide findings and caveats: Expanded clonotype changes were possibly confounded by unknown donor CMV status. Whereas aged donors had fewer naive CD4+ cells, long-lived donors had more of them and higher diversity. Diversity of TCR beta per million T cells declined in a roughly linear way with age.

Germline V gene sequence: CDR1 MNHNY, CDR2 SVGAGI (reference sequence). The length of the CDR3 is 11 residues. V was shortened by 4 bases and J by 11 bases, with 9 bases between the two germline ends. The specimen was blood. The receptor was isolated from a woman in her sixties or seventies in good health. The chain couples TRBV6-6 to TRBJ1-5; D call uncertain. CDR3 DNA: TGTGCCAGCAGTTCGACGGATTCCCAGCATTTT. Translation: CASSSTDSQHF.